The clone carrying this TCR beta chain was counted many times. What it binds is unknown. The sample comes from a study of early T cells in non-severe SARS-CoV-2 infection. Study at large: Bulk RNA taken from unsorted whole blood was sequenced, leaving chains unpaired.

Unique molecular identifiers (one per individual cDNA molecule) were attached. TCRdb used MiXCR to reprocess the 5' RACE reads, holding one entry per CDR3 protein. The sample has around 76,000 distinct CDR3 sequences; roughly an eighth are singletons. Findings and limits, study-wide: In VDJdb matching, anti-spike CD8 responses were favored while private and CD4 specificities went missing.

This clonotype was sampled from an adult who was a healthcare worker with PCR-confirmed SARS-CoV-2 infection or an uninfected control (not recorded which). The material sequenced was whole blood.

The CDR3 protein is CASSFRDTYNEQFF. CDR3 sequence (DNA): TGTGCCAGCAGCTTCCGGGACACGTACAATGAGCAGTTCTTC. The V and J genes are TRBV7-6 and TRBJ2-1; possible D gene TRBD1, 6 bases. Trimming removed 3 bases from V and 4 bases from J, with 10 bases in between. CDR3 length equals 14 residues. CDR1 is SGHVS and CDR2 is FNYEAQ in the germline V gene.